This is a list of T cell receptor beta chains from one sample in a study of PD-L1 blockade in urothelial cancer. The table came from immunoSEQ multiplex PCR; TCRdb's copy has only in-frame clones and leaves some out. The sample consists of about 48,000 clones, 70% to 90% of them appearing once. This specimen consisted of PBMCs, obtained around atezolizumab (anti-PD-L1) treatment. These receptors were collected from a man aged 65 to 79 with urothelial cancer. The CDR3 runs from the conserved cysteine through the conserved F or W. The D gene is left open where the match is weak. Only some rows state a clone size, as once, few, many or a class for expanded clones.

D gene,clone size,J gene,V gene,CDR3 DNA,CDR3 protein
TRBD2,NA,TRBJ2-7,TRBV19,TGTGCCAGTAGTTTCCAAAGGACTAGCGGGGCTCACTCCTACGAGCAGTACTTC,CASSFQRTSGAHSYEQYF
TRBD2,NA,TRBJ2-2,TRBV29-1,TGCAGCACATGGACTAGCGGGATAGACACCGGGGAGCTGTTTTTT,CSTWTSGIDTGELFF
TRBD1,NA,TRBJ2-7,TRBV27,TGTGCCAGCAGCGACTCGGGACAGTCCTACGAGCAGTACTTC,CASSDSGQSYEQYF
NA,NA,TRBJ2-7,TRBV18,TGTGCCAGCTCCGACCCGCCGGAGGACTACGAGCAGTACTTC,CASSDPPEDYEQYF
NA,once,TRBJ2-7,TRBV6-5,TGTGCCAGCAGTTATGGGGACACCCCCTACGAGCAGTACTTC,CASSYGDTPYEQYF
NA,NA,TRBJ1-1,TRBV5-6,TGTGCCAGCAGCCTCCAAGGGGGGGCTTGGACTGAAGCTTTCTTT,CASSLQGGAWTEAFF
TRBD2,NA,TRBJ2-1,TRBV30,TGTGCCTTCGCTAGCGGAGTCTCCTACAATGAGCAGTTCTTC,CAFASGVSYNEQFF
NA,NA,TRBJ1-2,TRBV2,TGTGCCAGCAGTGACCCCAGGGGCTCCTATGGCTACACCTTC,CASSDPRGSYGYTF
NA,few,TRBJ1-1,TRBV5-1,TGCGCCAGCAGCTTGGATATAGAGAGCACTGAAGCTTTCTTT,CASSLDIESTEAFF
NA,NA,TRBJ2-7,TRBV10-3,TGTGCCATCAGTGAGTCGAAGAGCGGACTGCACGAGCAGTACTTC,CAISESKSGLHEQYF
NA,NA,TRBJ2-7,TRBV15,TGTGCCACCAGCAGAGATCGAGCAGGCGGGGCGTACGAGCAGTACTTC,CATSRDRAGGAYEQYF
TRBD2,NA,TRBJ2-4,TRBV5-5,TGTGCCAGCAGCCCTGGCCTTAGCGGGAGAATTGGGAACATTCAGTACTTC,CASSPGLSGRIGNIQYF
NA,NA,TRBJ1-1,TRBV5-1,TGCGCCAGCAGCTCAACAGAAGACACTGAAGCTTTCTTT,CASSSTEDTEAFF
TRBD1,NA,TRBJ1-4,TRBV5-1,TGCGCCAGCAGCGTGGACAGGGATAAACTGTTTTTT,CASSVDRDKLFF
TRBD1,NA,TRBJ1-1,TRBV18,TGTGCCAGCTCACCACCTAACAGGGGATCGTTACCTGAAGCTTTCTTT,CASSPPNRGSLPEAFF
TRBD2,NA,TRBJ2-1,TRBV2,TGTGCCAGCAGTGTAGGTAGCGGGAGGGGTGAGCAGTTCTTC,CASSVGSGRGEQFF
NA,NA,TRBJ1-1,TRBV4-1,TGCGCCAGCAGCCAAGATGCGGGGAGGAACACTGAAGCTTTCTTT,CASSQDAGRNTEAFF
TRBD2,NA,TRBJ2-1,TRBV6-5,TGTGCCAGCAGTACCCAGGCGGGACTAGTTCAGTTCTTC,CASSTQAGLVQFF
NA,NA,TRBJ2-1,TRBV30,TGTGCCTGGAGTCCCTCAGGCTTTAATGAGCAGTTCTTC,CAWSPSGFNEQFF
NA,NA,TRBJ2-1,TRBV5-1,TGCGCCAGCAGCCTGGACTATAACAATGAGCAGTTCTTC,CASSLDYNNEQFF
NA,NA,TRBJ1-1,TRBV19,TGTGCCAGTAGTATTGGACAGATCAACACTGAAGCTTTCTTT,CASSIGQINTEAFF
TRBD1,NA,TRBJ2-7,TRBV7-9,TGTGCCAGCACCCTCTCCGGGACAGGGGGCGAGCAGTACTTC,CASTLSGTGGEQYF
TRBD1,NA,TRBJ1-4,TRBV29-1,TGCAGCGTAGCCGGGACAGGGGATGATGAAAAACTGTTTTTT,CSVAGTGDDEKLFF
NA,NA,TRBJ2-7,TRBV28,TGTGCCAGCAGTGCTACTGAGTACGAGCAGTACTTC,CASSATEYEQYF
NA,few,TRBJ1-1,TRBV6-1,TGTGCCAGCAGTGAAAACCCCCAGGGCGCAGGAATTGCTGAAGCTTTCTTT,CASSENPQGAGIAEAFF
NA,NA,TRBJ1-3,TRBV10-3,TGTGCCATCAGCACTTTGACACCTCGCTCTGGAAACACCATATATTTT,CAISTLTPRSGNTIYF
NA,NA,TRBJ2-1,TRBV30,TGTGCCTGGAGTGTACATATCTCCTACAATGAGCAGTTCTTC,CAWSVHISYNEQFF
TRBD2,NA,TRBJ2-7,TRBV2,TGTGCCAGCATCTATGGGGGGGGAATGAGCGAGCAGTACTTC,CASIYGGGMSEQYF
NA,NA,TRBJ2-2,TRBV7-9,TGTGCCAGCAGCTTATCACGGGGGTCGAACACCGGGGAGCTGTTTTTT,CASSLSRGSNTGELFF
NA,NA,TRBJ1-3,TRBV7-9,TGTGCCAGCAGCCTCTCATTGCAGGGCAAGACTGGAAACACCATATATTTT,CASSLSLQGKTGNTIYF
TRBD1,NA,TRBJ1-1,TRBV5-4,TGTGCCAGCAGCTTAAGGACAGGGGGAGAAGCTTTCTTT,CASSLRTGGEAFF
NA,few,TRBJ2-7,TRBV30,TGTGCCTGGACTAGACGGACAGTGGGGTACGAGCAGTACTTC,CAWTRRTVGYEQYF
TRBD2,NA,TRBJ2-3,TRBV5-1,TGCGCCAGCAGCTCGTTATTTACTAGCGGGAGCACAGATACGCAGTATTTT,CASSSLFTSGSTDTQYF
TRBD2,NA,TRBJ2-3,TRBV5-1,TGCGCCAGCAGAATCAGCGGGAACTCAGATACGCAGTATTTT,CASRISGNSDTQYF
NA,medium-sized,TRBJ2-7,TRBV19,TGTGCCAGTAGTCCGTCCGGGATTCGGCCCTACGAGCAGTACTTC,CASSPSGIRPYEQYF
NA,NA,TRBJ1-4,TRBV6-1,TGTGCCAGCAGGACGGGGGGCGCGGGTGAAAAACTGTTTTTT,CASRTGGAGEKLFF
NA,NA,TRBJ2-7,TRBV7-9,TGTGCCAGCAGCTCCCCGGGAACAGGGCGGGAGCAGTACTTC,CASSSPGTGREQYF
NA,NA,TRBJ1-5,TRBV9,TGTGCCAGCAGCGTTTCAGGAAATAGCAATCAGCCCCAGCATTTT,CASSVSGNSNQPQHF
TRBD1,NA,TRBJ1-2,TRBV19,TGTGCCAGTAGTACTCCGAGGGACAGTGACCCGGAGGTTTACTATGGCTACACCTTC,CASSTPRDSDPEVYYGYTF
NA,once,TRBJ1-1,TRBV27,TGTGCCAGCAGTTTATCAGGGAGGGGGAACACTGAAGCTTTCTTT,CASSLSGRGNTEAFF
TRBD1,once,TRBJ2-7,TRBV28,TGTGCCAGCAGCTTAATAGGGGGCGCGATCTACGAGCAGTACTTC,CASSLIGGAIYEQYF